The 6 T cell receptor beta chains below were found in one sample sequenced in a study of T cells in Graves' hyperthyroidism and ophthalmopathy. Authors of the study amplified TCR beta CDR3 regions from RNA transcripts. HTBI primers drove first-round RT-PCR of the TCR CDR3. TCRdb redid the calling of the multiplex PCR reads with MiXCR, one entry per CDR3 protein. The sample holds about 690,000 distinct CDR3 sequences, approximately 15% seen once. Source material: blood. These receptors were obtained from a man in his forties or fifties with Graves' hyperthyroidism.

This clonotype was detected many times. The V call is TRBV30, the J call TRBJ2-2; D not resolved. This CDR3 spans 11 amino acids. The germline gives CDR1 GTSNPN, CDR2 SVGIG (reference sequence). The V and J ends lost 4 bases and 6 bases respectively, with 6 bases between them. CDR3 loop: CAWMGAGELFF. The CDR3 bases are TGTGCCTGGATGGGTGCCGGGGAGCTGTTTTTT.

This clonotype came up a few times. The gene calls are TRBV4-1 and TRBJ1-1; D gene uncertain. The CDR3 loop spans 14 amino acids. Germline CDR1 MGHRA, CDR2 YSYEKL. V dropped 1 base and J dropped 5 bases, with 11 bases sitting between them. The CDR3 reads CASSQVSVRTEAFF. The CDR3 nucleotides are TGCGCCAGCAGCCAAGTATCAGTGAGAACTGAAGCTTTCTTT.

The rearrangement uses TRBV6-1 and TRBJ1-1, with D unclear. Germline CDR1 is MNHNS and CDR2 is SASEGT. The CDR3 has 13 residues. Between the trimmed V and J ends, which lost 6 bases and 14 bases, there was a span of 22 bases. The CDR3 protein is CASRQPNPTEVFF. DNA for the CDR3: TGTGCCAGCAGACAACCCAACCCCACTGAAGTCTTCTTT.

This clonotype was recorded at least ten times. The rearrangement joins TRBV11-2 to TRBJ2-7; 9 bases line up with TRBD1. The germline gives CDR1 SGHAT, CDR2 FQNNGV. The CDR3 runs 16 residues. The J segment lost 3 bases and the V segment lost 0 bases, leaving 6 bases of the junction unmatched. The CDR3 DNA is TGTGCCAGCAGCTTAGATTTTGACAGGGGGGTCTACGAGCAGTACTTC. Its protein product is CASSLDFDRGVYEQYF.

As regards this clonotype: At one end the junction does not follow the germline gene, possibly because of a read error. This chain connects TRBV29-1 to TRBJ1-1; 11 bases are shared with TRBD1. Germline loops: CDR1 SQVTM, CDR2 ANQGSEA. This CDR3 region has 14 residues. CDR3 bases: TGCAGCGTCGGGACAGGGGGTACGAACACTGAAGCCTTCTTT. Translation gives CSVGTGGTNTEAFF.

This clonotype was observed at least ten times. The chain combines TRBV11-2 with TRBJ2-3; perhaps TRBD2 as D (6 bases). V dropped 4 bases and J dropped 6 bases, with 20 bases sitting between them. CDR3 size: 16 residues. CDR1 SGHAT and CDR2 FQNNGV come from the germline V gene. The CDR3 is CASSYGTYRSGDTQYF. In DNA, the CDR3 is TGTGCCAGCAGCTATGGTACCTACCGTAGCGGCGATACGCAGTATTTT.